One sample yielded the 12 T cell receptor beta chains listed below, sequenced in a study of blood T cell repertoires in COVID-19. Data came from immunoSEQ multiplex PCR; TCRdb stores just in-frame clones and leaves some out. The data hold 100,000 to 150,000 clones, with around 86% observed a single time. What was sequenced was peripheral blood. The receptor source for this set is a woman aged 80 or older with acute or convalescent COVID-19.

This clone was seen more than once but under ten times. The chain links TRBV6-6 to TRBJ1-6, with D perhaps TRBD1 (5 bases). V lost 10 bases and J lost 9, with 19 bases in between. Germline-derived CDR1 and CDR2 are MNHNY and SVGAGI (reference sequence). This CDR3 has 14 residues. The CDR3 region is CATQSLVGGSPLHF. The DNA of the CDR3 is TGTGCCACCCAGTCCCTGGTCGGGGGTTCACCCCTCCACTTT.

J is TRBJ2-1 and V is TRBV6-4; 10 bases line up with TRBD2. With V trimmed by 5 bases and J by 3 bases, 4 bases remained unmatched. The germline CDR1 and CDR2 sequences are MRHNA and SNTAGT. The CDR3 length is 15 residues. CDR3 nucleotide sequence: TGTGCCAGCAGTAGCGGGGGGGCCGTCTACAATGAGCAGTTCTTC. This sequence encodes CASSSGGAVYNEQFF.

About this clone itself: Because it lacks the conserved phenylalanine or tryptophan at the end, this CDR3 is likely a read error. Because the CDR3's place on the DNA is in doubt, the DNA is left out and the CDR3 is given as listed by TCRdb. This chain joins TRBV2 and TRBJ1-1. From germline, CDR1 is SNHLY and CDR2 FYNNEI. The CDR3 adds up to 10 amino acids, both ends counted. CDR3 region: CASRISGVRK.

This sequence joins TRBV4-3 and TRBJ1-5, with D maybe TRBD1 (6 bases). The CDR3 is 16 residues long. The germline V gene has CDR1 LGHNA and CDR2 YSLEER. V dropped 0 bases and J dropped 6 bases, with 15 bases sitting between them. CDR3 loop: CASSQEIYRAAQPQHF. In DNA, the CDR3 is TGCGCCAGCAGCCAAGAAATTTACAGGGCGGCTCAGCCCCAGCATTTT.

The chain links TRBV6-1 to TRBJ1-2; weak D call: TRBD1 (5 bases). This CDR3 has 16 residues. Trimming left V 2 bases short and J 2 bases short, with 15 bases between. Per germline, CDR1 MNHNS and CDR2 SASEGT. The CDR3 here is CASSESGQLINYGYTF. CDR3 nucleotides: TGTGCCAGCAGTGAATCAGGGCAGCTGATAAACTATGGCTACACCTTC.

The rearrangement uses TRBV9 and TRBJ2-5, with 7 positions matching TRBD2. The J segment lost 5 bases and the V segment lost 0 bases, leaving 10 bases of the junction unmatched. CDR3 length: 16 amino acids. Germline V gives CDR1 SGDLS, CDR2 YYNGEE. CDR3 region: CASSVATGGYGETQYF. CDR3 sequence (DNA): TGTGCCAGCAGCGTAGCTACGGGGGGATACGGGGAGACCCAGTACTTC. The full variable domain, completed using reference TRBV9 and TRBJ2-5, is DSGVTQTPKHLITATGQRVTLRCSPRSGDLSVYWYQQSLDQGLQFLIQYYNGEERAKGNILERFSAQQFPDLHSELNLSSLELGDSALYFCASSVATGGYGETQYFGPGTRLLVL.

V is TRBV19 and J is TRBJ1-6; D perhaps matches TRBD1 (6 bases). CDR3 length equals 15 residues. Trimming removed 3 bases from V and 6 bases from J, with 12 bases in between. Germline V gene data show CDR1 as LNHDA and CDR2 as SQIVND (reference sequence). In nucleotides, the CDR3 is TGTGCCAGTAGTATTTGGGGGCAGATTAATTCACCCCTCCACTTT. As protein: CASSIWGQINSPLHF.

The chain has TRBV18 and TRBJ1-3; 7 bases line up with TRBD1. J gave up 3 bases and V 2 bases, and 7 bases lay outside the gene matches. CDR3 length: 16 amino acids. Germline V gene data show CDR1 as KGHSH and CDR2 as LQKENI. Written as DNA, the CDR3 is TGTGCCAGCTCACCAGTACAGGGGAAAGGTGGAAACACCATATATTTT. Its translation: CASSPVQGKGGNTIYF.

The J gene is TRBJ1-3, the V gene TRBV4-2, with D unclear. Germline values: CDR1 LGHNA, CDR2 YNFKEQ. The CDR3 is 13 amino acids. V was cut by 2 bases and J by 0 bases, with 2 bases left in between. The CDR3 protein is CASSQLSGNTIYF. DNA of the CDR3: TGTGCCAGCAGCCAACTCTCTGGAAACACCATATATTTT.

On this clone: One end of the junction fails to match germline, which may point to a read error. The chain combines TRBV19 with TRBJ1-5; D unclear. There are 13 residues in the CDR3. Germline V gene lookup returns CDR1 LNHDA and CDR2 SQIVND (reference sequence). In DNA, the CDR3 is TGTGCCAGTAGTACCGATCACAATCAGTCCCAGCATTTT. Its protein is CASSTDHNQSQHF.

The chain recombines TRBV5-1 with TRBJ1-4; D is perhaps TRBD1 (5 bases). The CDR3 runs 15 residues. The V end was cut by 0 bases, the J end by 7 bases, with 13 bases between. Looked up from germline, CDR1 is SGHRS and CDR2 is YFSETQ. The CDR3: CASSLDGPGGEKLFF. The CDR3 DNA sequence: TGCGCCAGCAGCTTGGATGGCCCGGGGGGTGAAAAACTGTTTTTT.

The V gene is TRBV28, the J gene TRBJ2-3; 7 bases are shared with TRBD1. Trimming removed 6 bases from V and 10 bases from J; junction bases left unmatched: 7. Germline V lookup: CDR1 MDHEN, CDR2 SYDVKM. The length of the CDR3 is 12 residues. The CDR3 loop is CASSKGGWAQYF. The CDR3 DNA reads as TGTGCCAGCAGCAAAGGGGGCTGGGCGCAGTATTTT.